The T cell receptor (beta chain) described here comes from a study of blood T cells in healthy people across ages. Germline loops: CDR1 SEHNR, CDR2 FQNEAQ (reference sequence). The CDR3 covers 12 residues. Primed by a sample-barcoded 5' primer and a J-beta primer mix, a second PCR proceeded for about 7 to 11 cycles. A single record per CDR3 protein comes from TCRdb applying MiXCR to the 5' RACE reads. The data show 800,000 to 950,000 distinct CDR3 sequences, about 27% seen once. At least 7 million PBMCs were isolated per sample. Comments on this clonotype: One end of the junction is discordant with germline, which a read error may explain.

The data also belong to a second study, concerning T cells of mothers and their children.

The J gene is TRBJ1-5, the V gene TRBV7-9; D gene ambiguous. Sequenced material: blood. This sequence was found in a middle-aged woman in good health. CDR3 in amino acids: CAGSSDVQPQHF. CDR3 DNA sequence: TGTGCCGGCAGCTCCGACGTGCAGCCCCAGCATTTT.